This passage covers 19 T cell receptor beta chains from one sample sequenced in a study of control samples from healthy donors and cancer patients. Measured with immunoSEQ multiplex PCR; TCRdb has only the in-frame clones, and not every one. Recorded for this sample: roughly 190,000 clones. The material sequenced was blood. Receptors were obtained from a woman aged 25 to 39 in good health.

V and J are TRBV5-8 and TRBJ2-3; D gene unclear. The germline V gene encodes CDR1 SGHTS and CDR2 YDEGEE. The V gene lost 3 bases and the J gene lost 0 bases, with 8 bases spanning the gap. The CDR3 has 14 residues. In DNA form, the CDR3 reads TGTGCCAGCAGCTCCCAGCCTAGCACAGATACGCAGTATTTT. This encodes CASSSQPSTDTQYF.

The genes are TRBV19 and TRBJ1-1, with 7 positions matching TRBD1. This CDR3 contains 16 residues. Germline trimming cut 9 bases from V and 0 bases from J; bases unmatched to any gene: 13. Germline lookup yields CDR1 LNHDA and CDR2 SQIVND (reference sequence). DNA of the CDR3: TGTGCCAGCCTAAGACAGGGAGCGGTGATGAACACTGAAGCTTTCTTT. This sequence encodes CASLRQGAVMNTEAFF.

This chain joins TRBV19 and TRBJ1-2; the D is unclear. The CDR3 sequence is 11 residues long. V was pared by 3 bases and J by 11 bases, with 10 bases between. Germline loops: CDR1 LNHDA, CDR2 SQIVND (reference sequence). The CDR3 reads CASSIIGKYTF. CDR3 DNA: TGTGCCAGTAGTATTATTGGGAAGTACACCTTC.

The CDR3 reads CASRSGQPQHF. CDR3 DNA sequence: TGTGCCAGCCGGTCGGGCCAGCCCCAGCATTTT. This sequence joins TRBV6-5 and TRBJ1-5; D not certain. The V gene's germline CDR1 is MNHEY and CDR2 SVGAGI. Trimming removed 8 bases at V and 7 bases at J, with 9 bases between. This CDR3 is 11 amino acids long.

The genes are TRBV28 and TRBJ1-5, with 7 bases aligning to TRBD1. This CDR3 region has 14 residues. The germline V gene encodes CDR1 MDHEN and CDR2 SYDVKM. V lost 4 bases and J lost 16; bases outside the gene matches: 16. The CDR3 DNA is TGTGCCAGCAGTTCCAACGCCCGACAACAGGGGTTCCATTTT. It yields the protein CASSSNARQQGFHF.

The J gene is TRBJ2-1, the V gene TRBV12-3 or TRBV12-4; no reliable D call. Trimming stripped 6 bases from V and 6 bases from J, with 9 bases between. This CDR3 has 12 amino acids. CDR3 DNA: TGTGCCAGCAGCAGGTTTGGCAATGAGCAGTTCTTC. Translating it yields CASSRFGNEQFF.

The chain couples TRBV27 to TRBJ1-5; 8 positions match TRBD1. The CDR3 has 15 residues. Per germline, CDR1 MNHEY and CDR2 SMNVEV (reference sequence). V trimming: 3 bases; J trimming: 4 bases; junction bases outside the gene matches: 5. This CDR3 reads CASSLTGERNQPQHF. The CDR3 nucleotides are TGTGCCAGCAGTTTGACAGGGGAACGGAATCAGCCCCAGCATTTT.

The chain joins TRBV7-2 to TRBJ1-1; TRBD1 matches 10 bases. Germline values: CDR1 SGHTA, CDR2 FQGNSA. This CDR3 has 16 residues. Losses at the gene ends were 4 bases for V and 3 bases for J; bases not matched to a gene: 8. The CDR3 loop is CASSSRDRGTDTEAFF. Written as DNA, the CDR3 is TGTGCCAGCAGCTCACGGGACAGGGGAACCGACACTGAAGCTTTCTTT.

The chain uses TRBV10-3 and TRBJ1-1, with a weak D call TRBD1 (6 bases). The CDR3 is 12 amino acids. Trimming stripped 8 bases from V and 7 bases from J, with 14 bases between. From germline, CDR1 is ENHRY and CDR2 SYGVKD. In DNA form, the CDR3 reads TGTGCCATCGGGGGCGGAGACGGTGAAGCTTTCTTT. Translating gives CAIGGGDGEAFF.

The chain joins TRBV4-3 to TRBJ1-2; D not certain. The germline CDR1 and CDR2 sequences are LGHNA and YSLEER. The CDR3 covers 15 residues. Trimming left V 1 base short and J 3 bases short, with 12 bases between. The DNA for the CDR3 is TGCGCCAGCAGCCAAGGAGACGGAGTATACTATGGCTACACCTTC. Translation gives CASSQGDGVYYGYTF.

This chain joins TRBV28 and TRBJ1-1; 8 bases map to TRBD1. There are 15 residues in the CDR3. CDR1 is MDHEN and CDR2 is SYDVKM in the germline V gene. With 5 bases clipped from V and 1 base from J, the junction kept 6 bases outside the gene matches. CDR3: CASSTAGTGNTEAFF. The CDR3, as DNA: TGTGCCAGCAGTACCGCCGGGACAGGGAACACTGAAGCTTTCTTT.

The V call is TRBV19, the J call TRBJ2-7; D call uncertain. The CDR3 spans 14 residues. Germline values: CDR1 LNHDA, CDR2 SQIVND (reference sequence). Trimming stripped 2 bases from V and 3 bases from J, with 11 bases between. CDR3 in amino acids: CASSITGESYEQYF. As DNA, the CDR3 is TGTGCCAGTAGTATAACTGGGGAAAGCTACGAGCAGTACTTC.

The DNA for the CDR3 is TGTGCCAGCAGTCCCCCCTACCCAGCGGGACAGGGGCAGTATTTT. Encoded protein: CASSPPYPAGQGQYF. The chain employs TRBV28 and TRBJ2-3; TRBD1 matches at 9 bases. Germline CDR1 is MDHEN and CDR2 is SYDVKM. V shed 5 bases, J shed 11 bases, and the junction held 14 bases outside the gene matches. The CDR3 is 15 residues long.

This chain uses TRBV5-8 with TRBJ2-3, with 8 bases identical to TRBD1. Germline CDR1 reads SGHTS; CDR2 reads YDEGEE. V trimming: 2 bases; J trimming: 2 bases; junction bases outside the gene matches: 4. The CDR3 consists of 15 residues. DNA of the CDR3: TGTGCCAGCAGCTTTACAGGGGGTATCACAGATACGCAGTATTTT. Translation: CASSFTGGITDTQYF.

The chain combines TRBV29-1 with TRBJ1-4; D gene uncertain. V was cut by 1 base and J by 8 bases, with 8 bases left in between. The CDR3 consists of 12 residues. Germline CDR1 and CDR2: SQVTM and ANQGSEA. CDR3 nucleotide sequence: TGCAGCGTTGAAGTAATGGGGGAAAAACTGTTTTTT. It is translated as CSVEVMGEKLFF.

The genes are TRBV19 and TRBJ1-1, with D hard to call. Trimming pared 3 bases from V and 0 bases from J, leaving 8 bases between. This CDR3 is 14 amino acids long. CDR1 and CDR2 (germline): LNHDA, SQIVND (reference sequence). CDR3 in amino acids: CASSMDFMNTEAFF. CDR3 nucleotides: TGTGCCAGTAGTATGGACTTCATGAACACTGAAGCTTTCTTT.

This chain joins TRBV11-2 and TRBJ1-3, with D possibly TRBD1 on 5 matching bases. Germline V CDR1 and CDR2: SGHAT, FQNNGV. Trimming removed 0 bases from V and 7 bases from J, with 10 bases in between. The CDR3 length is 14 residues. The CDR3 here is CASSLDRERNTIYF. The CDR3 DNA reads TGTGCCAGCAGCTTAGACAGGGAGAGGAACACCATATATTTT.

The genes are TRBV18 and TRBJ2-3; TRBD2 matches at 8 bases. This CDR3 is 21 amino acids long. CDR1 and CDR2 from the germline V gene are KGHSH and LQKENI. With 3 bases clipped from V and 2 bases from J, the junction kept 22 bases outside the gene matches. CDR3 in amino acids: CASSPGGRGGIETKYTDTQYF. In DNA form, the CDR3 reads TGTGCCAGCTCACCCGGAGGACGGGGGGGCATTGAAACCAAATACACAGATACGCAGTATTTT.

V is TRBV6-1 and J is TRBJ2-6; D is undetermined. The CDR3 contains 16 residues. The germline V gene encodes CDR1 MNHNS and CDR2 SASEGT. Trimming removed 4 bases from V and 2 bases from J, with 12 bases in between. The CDR3 spells CASSVSWGAGANVLTF. In DNA form, the CDR3 reads TGTGCCAGCAGTGTCTCCTGGGGTGCTGGGGCCAACGTCCTGACTTTC.